Each of the 15 T cell receptor beta chains below was sequenced from the same sample in a study of T cell responses to AZD1222 COVID-19 vaccine. The repertoire was sequenced with immunoSEQ multiplex PCR; TCRdb's copy has only in-frame clones and lacks some. The data hold more than 85,000 clones, with about 95% observed a single time. The input for sequencing was peripheral blood, taken 28 days after the second AZD1222 dose. These receptors all stem from an adult who received the AZD1222 COVID-19 vaccine.

The chain has TRBV7-6 and TRBJ1-6; D gene ambiguous. From germline, CDR1 is SGHVS and CDR2 FNYEAQ. V was cut by 2 bases and J by 7 bases, with 6 bases left in between. The CDR3 is made up of 13 amino acids. The chain's CDR3 is CASSLRQNSPLHF. The CDR3, as DNA: TGTGCCAGCAGCTTAAGGCAGAATTCACCCCTCCACTTT.

The V and J genes are TRBV5-1 and TRBJ2-6; D tentatively fits TRBD1 or TRBD2 (6 bases each). The germline V and J ends were trimmed by 0 bases and 0 bases, with 13 bases remaining between them. The V gene's germline CDR1 is SGHRS and CDR2 YFSETQ. The CDR3 covers 18 residues. CDR3 protein: CASSLEGRGLSGANVLTF. CDR3 nucleotide sequence: TGCGCCAGCAGCTTGGAGGGCAGGGGACTCTCTGGGGCCAACGTCCTGACTTTC.

This clone has a single count. The rearrangement joins TRBV2 to TRBJ1-5; D perhaps matches TRBD1 (6 bases). There are 15 residues in the CDR3. Trimming shortened V by 5 bases and J by 3 bases, and 14 bases separated the two germline ends. Germline-derived CDR1 and CDR2 are SNHLY and FYNNEI. The CDR3 is CASSKNRDNNQPQHF. CDR3 nucleotides: TGTGCCAGCAGTAAGAACCGGGACAACAATCAGCCCCAGCATTTT.

The chain couples TRBV30 to TRBJ2-3; perhaps TRBD1 as D (5 bases). This CDR3 contains 14 residues. The V and J ends lost 1 base and 4 bases respectively, with 12 bases between them. In germline, CDR1 is GTSNPN, CDR2 SVGIG (reference sequence). As DNA, the CDR3 is TGTGCCTGGAGTGCGATGTTAGGGGCAGATACGCAGTATTTT. Its protein is CAWSAMLGADTQYF. Complete variable domain (other parts from reference TRBV30 and TRBJ2-3): SQTIHQWPATLVQPVGSPLSLECTVEGTSNPNLYWYRQAAGRGLQLLFYSVGIGQISSEVPQNLSASRPQDRQFILSSKKLLLSDSGFYLCAWSAMLGADTQYFGPGTRLTVL.

The J gene is TRBJ2-3, the V gene TRBV6-5; D not certain. CDR3 size: 14 residues. V lost 2 bases, J lost 9 bases, and 15 bases lay in between. Germline CDR1 MNHEY, CDR2 SVGAGI. DNA of the CDR3: TGTGCCAGCAGTTACGACCGATGGGGTGCGACGCAGTATTTT. Its protein is CASSYDRWGATQYF.

The CDR3, as DNA: TGCGCCAGCAGCCTTAGCGGGAGGGCGGAGACCCAGTACTTC. This encodes CASSLSGRAETQYF. This chain uses TRBV5-1 with TRBJ2-5, with 11 bases matching TRBD2. The germline gives CDR1 SGHRS, CDR2 YFSETQ. The CDR3 has 14 residues. V was pared by 4 bases and J by 5 bases, with 4 bases of the junction left unmatched.

The chain joins TRBV4-1 to TRBJ1-1, with 8 bases fitting TRBD1. This CDR3 spans 15 amino acids. J gave up 4 bases and V 4 bases, and 8 bases lay outside the gene matches. Germline-derived CDR1 and CDR2 are MGHRA and YSYEKL. The CDR3: CASSRIQGVVTEAFF. The CDR3 DNA reads TGCGCCAGCAGCCGAATACAGGGGGTGGTCACTGAAGCTTTCTTT.

V and J are TRBV19 and TRBJ2-1, with TRBD2 matching 12 bases. The J segment lost 10 bases and the V segment lost 6 bases, leaving 10 bases of the junction unmatched. CDR3 length: 15 residues. Germline CDR1 LNHDA, CDR2 SQIVND (reference sequence). CDR3 DNA: TGTGCCAGTAGCAAGACTAGCGGGAGTTTTGGCGAGCAGTTCTTC. This translates into CASSKTSGSFGEQFF.

The chain combines TRBV7-8 with TRBJ2-3; TRBD2 aligns across 9 bases. The CDR3 has 16 amino acids. V dropped 3 bases and J dropped 2; count of bases not matched to a gene: 6. Germline CDR1 SGHVS, CDR2 FQNEAQ. CDR3 coding DNA: TGTGCCAGCAGCTTTACTAGCGGGCCCGTCACAGATACGCAGTATTTT. Protein: CASSFTSGPVTDTQYF.

The rearrangement links TRBV11-3 to TRBJ1-1; D is undetermined. Germline lookup yields CDR1 SGHNT and CDR2 YENEEA. The CDR3 loop spans 11 amino acids. V gave up 1 base and J gave up 11 bases, with 8 bases separating them. The CDR3 region has the DNA TGTGCCAGCAGCTTAGGTTGGGGTGCTTTCTTT. This gives the protein CASSLGWGAFF.

The chain joins TRBV6-5 to TRBJ1-2; 9 bases are shared with TRBD1. J was trimmed by 7 bases and V by 6 bases; bases with no gene match: 3. The germline CDR1 and CDR2 sequences are MNHEY and SVGAGI. This CDR3 is 12 amino acids long. The CDR3, as DNA: TGTGCCAGCAGAACGGACAGGGGTGGCTACACCTTC. This gives the protein CASRTDRGGYTF.

The rearrangement uses TRBV18 and TRBJ1-2, with D uncertain. CDR1 is KGHSH, CDR2 LQKENI, per germline. V was shortened by 11 bases and J by 3 bases, with 22 bases between the two germline ends. The CDR3 totals 15 residues. The CDR3 region is CAGTVNPNTDYGYTF. DNA for the CDR3: TGTGCCGGCACAGTAAACCCTAATACCGACTATGGCTACACCTTC.

The chain couples TRBV2 to TRBJ1-1; 8 nucleotides line up with TRBD1. The trim removed 6 bases at V and 2 bases at J, leaving 5 bases unmatched. CDR1 and CDR2 from the germline V gene are SNHLY and FYNNEI. The CDR3 runs 14 residues. The CDR3 coding sequence is TGTGCCAGCAGGGCGGACAGGGCTAACACTGAAGCTTTCTTT. As protein: CASRADRANTEAFF.

The J gene is TRBJ2-2, the V gene TRBV3-1 (or the pseudogene TRBV3-2); 8 positions match TRBD2. The germline V gene has CDR1 LGHDT and CDR2 YNNKEL (reference sequence). The CDR3 contains 16 residues. V dropped 4 bases and J dropped 2; count of bases not matched to a gene: 6. This CDR3 reads CASSRVAGLNTGELFF. The CDR3 region has the DNA TGTGCCAGCAGCCGCGTAGCGGGGTTAAACACCGGGGAGCTGTTTTTT.

V is TRBV12-3 or TRBV12-4 and J is TRBJ1-2; no clear D. V lost 1 base and J 4 bases, leaving 7 bases between the germline ends. CDR3 length: 13 amino acids. The CDR3 region has the DNA TGTGCCAGCAGTTTAGACAGCCTCTATGGCTACACCTTC. This gives the protein CASSLDSLYGYTF.